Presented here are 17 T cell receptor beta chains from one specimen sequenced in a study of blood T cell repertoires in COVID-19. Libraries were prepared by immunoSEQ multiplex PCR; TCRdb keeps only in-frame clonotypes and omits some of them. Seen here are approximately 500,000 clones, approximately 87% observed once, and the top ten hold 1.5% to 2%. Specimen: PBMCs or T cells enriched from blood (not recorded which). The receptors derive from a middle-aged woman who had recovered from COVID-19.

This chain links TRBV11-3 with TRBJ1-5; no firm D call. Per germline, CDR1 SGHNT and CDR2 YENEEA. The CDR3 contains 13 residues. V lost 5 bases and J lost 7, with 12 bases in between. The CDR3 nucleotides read TGTGCCAGCAGCCCGCAAAATGGCCAGCCCCAGCATTTT. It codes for CASSPQNGQPQHF.

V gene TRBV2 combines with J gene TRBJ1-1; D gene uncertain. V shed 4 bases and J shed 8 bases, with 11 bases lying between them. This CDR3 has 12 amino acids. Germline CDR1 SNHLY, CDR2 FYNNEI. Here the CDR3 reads CASSGSLPEAFF. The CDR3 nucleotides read TGTGCCAGCAGTGGGTCACTACCGGAAGCTTTCTTT.

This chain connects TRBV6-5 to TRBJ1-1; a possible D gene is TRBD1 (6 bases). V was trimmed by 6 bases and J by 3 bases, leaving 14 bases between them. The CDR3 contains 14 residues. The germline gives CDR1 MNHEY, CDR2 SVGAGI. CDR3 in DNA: TGTGCCAGCAGCTACAGGGAGGGGCACACTGAAGCTTTCTTT. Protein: CASSYREGHTEAFF.

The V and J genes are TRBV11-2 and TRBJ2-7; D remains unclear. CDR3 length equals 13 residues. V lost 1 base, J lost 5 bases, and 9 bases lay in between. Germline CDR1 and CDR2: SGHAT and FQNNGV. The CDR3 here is CASSLVRSHEQYF. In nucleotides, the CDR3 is TGTGCCAGCAGCTTAGTGCGGTCCCACGAGCAGTACTTC.

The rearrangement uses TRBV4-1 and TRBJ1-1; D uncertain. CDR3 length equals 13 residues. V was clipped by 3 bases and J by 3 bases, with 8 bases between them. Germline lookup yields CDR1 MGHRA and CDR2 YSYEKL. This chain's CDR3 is CASSQVRDTEAFF. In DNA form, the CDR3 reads TGCGCCAGCAGCCAGGTCCGGGACACTGAAGCTTTCTTT.

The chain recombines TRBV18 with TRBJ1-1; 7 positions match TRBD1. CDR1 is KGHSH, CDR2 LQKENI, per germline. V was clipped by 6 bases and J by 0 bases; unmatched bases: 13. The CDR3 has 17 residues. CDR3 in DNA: TGTGCCAGCTCGCCTACTATCAGACAGGGTATGAACACTGAAGCTTTCTTT. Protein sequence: CASSPTIRQGMNTEAFF.

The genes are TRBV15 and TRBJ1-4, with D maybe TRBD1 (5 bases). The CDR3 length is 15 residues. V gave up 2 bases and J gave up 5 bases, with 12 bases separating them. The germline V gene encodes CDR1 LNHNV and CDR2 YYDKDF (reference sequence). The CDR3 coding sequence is TGTGCCACCAGCAGAACTACCGACAGAAATGAAAAACTGTTTTTT. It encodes CATSRTTDRNEKLFF.

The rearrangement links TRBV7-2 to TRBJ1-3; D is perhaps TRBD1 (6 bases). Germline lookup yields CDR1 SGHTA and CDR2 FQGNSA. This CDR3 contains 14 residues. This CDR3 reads CAGSGGLGGNTIYF. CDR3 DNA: TGTGCAGGATCGGGGGGGCTAGGCGGAAACACCATATATTTT.

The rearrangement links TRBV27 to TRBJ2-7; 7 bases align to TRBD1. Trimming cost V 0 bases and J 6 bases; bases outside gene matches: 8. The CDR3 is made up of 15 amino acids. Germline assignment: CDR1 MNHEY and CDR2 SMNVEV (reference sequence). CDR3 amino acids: CASSLSPTGLGEQYF. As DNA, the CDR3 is TGTGCCAGCAGTTTATCCCCGACAGGGTTGGGCGAGCAGTACTTC.

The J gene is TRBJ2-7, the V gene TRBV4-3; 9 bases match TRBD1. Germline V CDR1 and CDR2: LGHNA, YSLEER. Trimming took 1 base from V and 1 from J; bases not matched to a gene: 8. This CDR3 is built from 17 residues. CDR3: CASSQAWTGVSSYEQYF. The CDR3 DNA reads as TGCGCCAGCAGCCAAGCCTGGACAGGGGTGTCATCCTACGAGCAGTACTTC.

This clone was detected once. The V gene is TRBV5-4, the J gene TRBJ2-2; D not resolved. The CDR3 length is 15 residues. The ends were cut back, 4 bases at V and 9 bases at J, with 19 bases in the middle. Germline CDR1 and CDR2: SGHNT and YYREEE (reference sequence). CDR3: CASSKYSVVPRELFF. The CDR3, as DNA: TGTGCCAGCAGCAAATACTCCGTAGTTCCTCGGGAGCTGTTTTTT.

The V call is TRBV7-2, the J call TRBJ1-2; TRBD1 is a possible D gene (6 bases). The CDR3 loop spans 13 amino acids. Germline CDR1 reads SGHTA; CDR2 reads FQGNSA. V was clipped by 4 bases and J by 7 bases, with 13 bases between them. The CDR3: CASSSYPGAGYTF. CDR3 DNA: TGTGCCAGCAGCTCCTACCCAGGGGCTGGCTACACCTTC.

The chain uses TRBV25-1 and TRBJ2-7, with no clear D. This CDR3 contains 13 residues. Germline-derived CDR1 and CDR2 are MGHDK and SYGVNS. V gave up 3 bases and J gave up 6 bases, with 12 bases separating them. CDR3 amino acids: CASSDQFSGEQYF. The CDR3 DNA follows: TGTGCCAGCAGTGACCAATTCTCGGGCGAGCAGTACTTC.

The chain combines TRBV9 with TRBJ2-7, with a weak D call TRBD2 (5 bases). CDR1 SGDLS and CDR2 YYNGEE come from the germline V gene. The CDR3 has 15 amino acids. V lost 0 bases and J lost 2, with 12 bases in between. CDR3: CASSVGERSPYEQYF. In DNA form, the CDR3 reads TGTGCCAGCAGCGTAGGGGAGAGGTCCCCCTACGAGCAGTACTTC.

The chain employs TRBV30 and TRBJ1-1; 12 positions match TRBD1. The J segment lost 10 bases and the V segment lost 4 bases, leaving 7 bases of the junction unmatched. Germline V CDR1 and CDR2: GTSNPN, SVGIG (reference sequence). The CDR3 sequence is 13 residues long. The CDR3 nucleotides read TGTGCCTGGACGCCGGGACAGGGGGCAGGAGCTTTCTTT. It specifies CAWTPGQGAGAFF.

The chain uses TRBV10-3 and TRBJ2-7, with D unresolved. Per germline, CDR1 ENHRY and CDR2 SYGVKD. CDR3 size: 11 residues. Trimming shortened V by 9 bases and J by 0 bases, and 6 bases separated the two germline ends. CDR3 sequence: CAIQNSYEQYF. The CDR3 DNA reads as TGTGCCATACAAAACTCCTACGAGCAGTACTTC.

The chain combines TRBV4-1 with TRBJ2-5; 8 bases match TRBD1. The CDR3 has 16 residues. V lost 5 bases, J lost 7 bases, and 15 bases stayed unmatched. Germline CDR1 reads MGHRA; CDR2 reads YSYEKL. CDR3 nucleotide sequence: TGCGCCAGCAGCGAATTACTGACAGGGGTGGTTTCGACCCAGTACTTC. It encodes CASSELLTGVVSTQYF.